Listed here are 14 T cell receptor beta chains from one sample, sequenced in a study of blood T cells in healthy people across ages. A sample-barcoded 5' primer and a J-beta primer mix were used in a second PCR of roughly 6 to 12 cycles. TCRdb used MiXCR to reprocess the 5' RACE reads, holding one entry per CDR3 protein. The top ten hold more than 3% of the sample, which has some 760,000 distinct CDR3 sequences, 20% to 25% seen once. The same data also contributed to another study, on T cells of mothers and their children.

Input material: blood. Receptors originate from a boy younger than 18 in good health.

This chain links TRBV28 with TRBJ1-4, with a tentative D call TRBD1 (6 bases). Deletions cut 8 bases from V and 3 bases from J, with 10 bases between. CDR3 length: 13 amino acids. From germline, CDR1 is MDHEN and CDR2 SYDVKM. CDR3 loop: CASRDTPNEKLFF. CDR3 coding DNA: TGTGCCAGCCGGGACACTCCTAATGAAAAACTGTTTTTT.

CDR3 sequence reads: CASSIRDTSNYGYTF. Here the CDR3 DNA reads TGTGCCAGCAGCATCCGGGACACCAGTAACTATGGCTACACCTTC. This chain uses TRBV7-2 with TRBJ1-2; D possibly corresponds to TRBD1 (6 bases). The germline CDR1 and CDR2 sequences are SGHTA and FQGNSA. The V gene lost 5 bases and the J gene lost 1 base, with 14 bases spanning the gap. CDR3 length: 15 amino acids.

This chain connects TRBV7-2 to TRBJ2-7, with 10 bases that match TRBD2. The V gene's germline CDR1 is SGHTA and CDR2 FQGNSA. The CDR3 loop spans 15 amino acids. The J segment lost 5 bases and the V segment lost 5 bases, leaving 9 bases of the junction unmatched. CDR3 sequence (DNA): TGTGCCAGCAGCCCTCTAGCGGGAGTCGTCCACGAGCAGTACTTC. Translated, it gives CASSPLAGVVHEQYF. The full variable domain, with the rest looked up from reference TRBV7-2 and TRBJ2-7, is GAGVSQSPSNKVTEKGKDVELRCDPISGHTALYWYRQSLGQGLEFLIYFQGNSAPDKSGLPSDRFSAERTGGSVSTLTIQRTQQEDSAVYLCASSPLAGVVHEQYFGPGTRLTVT.

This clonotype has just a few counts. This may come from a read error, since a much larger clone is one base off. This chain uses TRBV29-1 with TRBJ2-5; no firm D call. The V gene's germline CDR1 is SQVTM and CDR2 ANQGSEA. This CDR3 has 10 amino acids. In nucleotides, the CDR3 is TGCAGCGTTGAAAAGGAGATCCAGTACTTC. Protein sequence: CSVEKEIQYF.

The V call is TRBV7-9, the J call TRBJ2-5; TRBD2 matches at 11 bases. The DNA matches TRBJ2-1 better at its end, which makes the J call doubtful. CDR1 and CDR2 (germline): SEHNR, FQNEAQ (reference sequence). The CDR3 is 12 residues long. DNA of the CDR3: TGTGCCAGCAGCTGGACTAGCGGGGAGCAGTTCTTC. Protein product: CASSWTSGEQFF.

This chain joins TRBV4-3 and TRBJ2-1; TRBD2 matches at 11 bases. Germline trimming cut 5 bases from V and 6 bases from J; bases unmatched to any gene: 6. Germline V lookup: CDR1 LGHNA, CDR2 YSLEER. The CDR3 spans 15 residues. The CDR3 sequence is CASSVAGGVSNEQFF. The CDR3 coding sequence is TGCGCCAGCAGCGTAGCGGGAGGGGTCTCCAATGAGCAGTTCTTC.

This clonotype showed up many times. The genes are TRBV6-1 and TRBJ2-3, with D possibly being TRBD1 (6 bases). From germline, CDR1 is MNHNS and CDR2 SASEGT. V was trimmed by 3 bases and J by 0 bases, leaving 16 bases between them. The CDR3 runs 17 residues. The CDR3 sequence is CASSETGPYGSTDTQYF. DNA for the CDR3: TGTGCCAGCAGTGAGACAGGACCGTACGGGAGCACAGATACGCAGTATTTT.

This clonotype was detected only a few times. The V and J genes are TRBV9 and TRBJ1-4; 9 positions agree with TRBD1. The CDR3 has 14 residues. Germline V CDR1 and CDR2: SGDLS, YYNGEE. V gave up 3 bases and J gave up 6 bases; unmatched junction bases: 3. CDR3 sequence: CASSGGQGYEKLFF. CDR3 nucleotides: TGTGCCAGCAGCGGCGGACAGGGGTATGAAAAACTGTTTTTT.

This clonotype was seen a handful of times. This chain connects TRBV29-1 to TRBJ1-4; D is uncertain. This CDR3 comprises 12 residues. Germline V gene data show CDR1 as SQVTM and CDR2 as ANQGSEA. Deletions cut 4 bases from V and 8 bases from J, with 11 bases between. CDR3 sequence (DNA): TGCAGCGTTGTACTGGGCGGCGAAAAACTGTTTTTT. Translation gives CSVVLGGEKLFF.

The CDR3 DNA sequence: TGTGCCAGCAGTTACTTGGGCACTCAAGATACGCAGTATTTT. It codes for CASSYLGTQDTQYF. This chain links TRBV6-5 with TRBJ2-3; D is unclear. CDR1 is MNHEY, CDR2 SVGAGI, per germline. V dropped 1 base and J dropped 5 bases, with 10 bases sitting between them. The CDR3 runs 14 residues.

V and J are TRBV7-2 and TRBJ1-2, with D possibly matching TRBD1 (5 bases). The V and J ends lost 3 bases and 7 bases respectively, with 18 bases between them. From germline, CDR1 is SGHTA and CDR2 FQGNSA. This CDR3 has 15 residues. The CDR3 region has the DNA TGTGCCAGCAGCTTTAGTTCGGGGGAACCGGGTGGCTACACCTTC. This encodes CASSFSSGEPGGYTF.

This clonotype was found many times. Here the CDR3 reads CASSPDRGRETQYF. CDR3 bases: TGTGCCAGCAGTCCCGACAGGGGGCGGGAGACCCAGTACTTC. This sequence joins TRBV7-2 and TRBJ2-5, with 10 bases lining up with TRBD1. The germline V gene encodes CDR1 SGHTA and CDR2 FQGNSA. The CDR3 is made up of 14 amino acids. Unmatched junction bases numbered 6, after V lost 6 bases and J lost 5 bases.

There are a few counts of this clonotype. CDR3 coding DNA: TGCGCCAGCAGCCAAGAGAGGCGGACTTCCGGGGAGCTGTTTTTT. Protein: CASSQERRTSGELFF. V usage is TRBV4-3 and J usage is TRBJ2-2; D perhaps matches TRBD2 (5 bases). V was pared by 0 bases and J by 6 bases, with 11 bases between. The CDR3 length is 15 residues. Germline CDR1 is LGHNA and CDR2 is YSLEER.

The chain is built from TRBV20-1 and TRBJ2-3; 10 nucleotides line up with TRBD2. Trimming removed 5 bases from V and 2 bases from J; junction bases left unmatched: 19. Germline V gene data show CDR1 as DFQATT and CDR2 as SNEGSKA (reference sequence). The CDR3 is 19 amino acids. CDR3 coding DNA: TGCAGTGCTTCCTTGATTTCGGCTAGCGGGAGAAGAATCACAGATACGCAGTATTTT. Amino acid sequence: CSASLISASGRRITDTQYF.